This T cell receptor (beta chain) emerged from a study of T cell responses to AZD1222 COVID-19 vaccine. Study results and caveats: Clonal diversity was possibly underestimated, and white British individuals and females predominated among donors. Unmutated regions of variants are reportedly targeted by nearly half of spike-specific TCRs.

Concerning this clone: Its target is unknown.

Assay used: immunoSEQ multiplex PCR; TCRdb lists only in-frame clones, some missing. This sample has some 150,000 clones, with more than 85% found just once. This CDR3 has 12 amino acids. Germline V gene data show CDR1 as SGHKS and CDR2 as YYEKEE (reference sequence). Deletions cut 0 bases from V and 5 bases from J, with 4 bases between. This sequence was found in an adult who received the AZD1222 COVID-19 vaccine. The sample here was peripheral blood, taken 28 days after the second AZD1222 dose. The chain has TRBV5-5 and TRBJ2-3; no firm D call. In DNA, the CDR3 is TGTGCCAGCAGCTTGGCGCTAGATACGCAGTATTTT. Translating it yields CASSLALDTQYF.